The clone carrying this TCR beta chain has a handful of counts. This record belongs to a study of blood T cell repertoires in COVID-19. J lost 8 bases, V lost 5 bases, and 10 bases had no gene match. The CDR3 spans 16 residues. From germline, CDR1 is SGHTA and CDR2 FQGNSA. Clones were sequenced by immunoSEQ multiplex PCR, and TCRdb holds only the in-frame ones, with some missing. The sample has some 180,000 clones; 76% are singletons. The chain employs TRBV7-2 and TRBJ1-4; 11 bases map to TRBD1. This TCR derives from a woman between 45 and 60 years old with active or convalescent COVID-19. Sequenced sample: peripheral blood. CDR3 nucleotides: TGTGCCAGCAGCCCCCAAAGGACAGGGGGCCGGGAAAAACTGTTTTTT. Protein: CASSPQRTGGREKLFF.